What follows are 14 T cell receptor beta chains derived from one specimen sequenced in a study of radiation and T cells in renal cell carcinoma. Data came from immunoSEQ multiplex PCR; TCRdb stores just in-frame clones and leaves some out. The repertoire consists of 150,000 or so clones, with approximately 90% occurring once and the leading ten covering approximately 4%. Time point denoted: baseline pretreatment blood. Treatment specified: 15 Gy SBRT to primary tumor, nephrectomy 4 weeks later. The sample consisted of blood, taken from a patient whose treatment included radiotherapy and nephrectomy. The receptors were gathered from a woman aged 70-85 years with renal cell carcinoma.

The rearrangement links TRBV10-3 to TRBJ2-7; D unclear. This CDR3 has 13 residues. The V end lost 0 bases, the J end lost 6 bases, and 9 bases lay between the germline ends. Germline loops: CDR1 ENHRY, CDR2 SYGVKD. In DNA, the CDR3 is TGTGCCATCAGTGAGTCAGTGGGGTTCGAGCAGTACTTC. It encodes CAISESVGFEQYF.

The J gene is TRBJ2-3, the V gene TRBV27; D call uncertain. Germline V gene lookup returns CDR1 MNHEY and CDR2 SMNVEV (reference sequence). Trimming pared 5 bases from V and 1 base from J, leaving 7 bases between. The CDR3 consists of 13 residues. The CDR3 is CASSTFRTDTQYF. The CDR3 coding sequence is TGTGCCAGCAGTACCTTTCGCACAGATACGCAGTATTTT.

J is TRBJ1-1 and V is TRBV19, with TRBD1 as a possible D gene (5 bases). Germline V gives CDR1 LNHDA, CDR2 SQIVND (reference sequence). V gave up 5 bases and J gave up 1 base, with 11 bases separating them. The length of the CDR3 is 14 residues. CDR3 in DNA: TGTGCCAGTAGTGAGGGACCCCGGAACACTGAAGCTTTCTTT. Residues: CASSEGPRNTEAFF.

The table lists this clone with a few counts. The rearrangement joins TRBV19 to TRBJ1-1; a possible D gene is TRBD1 (6 bases). From germline, CDR1 is LNHDA and CDR2 SQIVND (reference sequence). The CDR3 loop spans 15 amino acids. V was cut by 3 bases and J by 2 bases, with 13 bases left in between. The chain's CDR3 is CASSIAGASNTEAFF. Written as DNA, the CDR3 is TGTGCCAGTAGTATTGCGGGGGCGTCAAACACTGAAGCTTTCTTT.

V gene TRBV28 combines with J gene TRBJ1-5, with D possibly TRBD1 on 5 matching bases. Germline V gene lookup returns CDR1 MDHEN and CDR2 SYDVKM. V gave up 5 bases and J gave up 2 bases, with 16 bases separating them. This CDR3 comprises 16 residues. CDR3 in DNA: TGTGCCAGCAGTCCCCGACAGCCCGTGGGCAATCAGCCCCAGCATTTT. Its protein product is CASSPRQPVGNQPQHF.

The V gene is TRBV7-3, the J gene TRBJ2-2; a possible D gene is TRBD1 (5 bases). The CDR3 consists of 15 residues. The germline CDR1 and CDR2 sequences are SGHTA and FQGTGA. Trimming shortened V by 5 bases and J by 4 bases, and 14 bases separated the two germline ends. In DNA, the CDR3 is TGTGCCAGCAGCGTCGTAGGGGCTAGCACCGGGGAGCTGTTTTTT. This translates into CASSVVGASTGELFF.

This rearrangement joins TRBV7-2 to TRBJ1-5, with D tentatively TRBD1 (5 bases). CDR1 is SGHTA, CDR2 FQGNSA, per germline. Trimming pared 9 bases from V and 1 base from J, leaving 13 bases between. CDR3 size: 14 residues. Here the CDR3 reads CASNGGLSNQPQHF. CDR3 DNA: TGTGCCAGTAACGGGGGATTAAGCAATCAGCCCCAGCATTTT.

The chain recombines TRBV6-1 with TRBJ1-2; D gene unclear. Germline lookup yields CDR1 MNHNS and CDR2 SASEGT. Trimming took 4 bases from V and 3 from J, leaving 18 bases between them. The CDR3 is 16 residues long. CDR3 nucleotides: TGTGCCAGCAGTGTCCCCTTTAGGGCCCGGGACTATGGCTACACCTTC. This sequence encodes CASSVPFRARDYGYTF.

This clone was observed once. CDR3 protein: CASMANRRNTEAFF. For the CDR3, the DNA is TGTGCCAGCATGGCGAACCGGAGGAACACTGAAGCTTTCTTT. The V and J genes are TRBV2 and TRBJ1-1; D remains ambiguous. Trimming removed 7 bases from V and 1 base from J, with 13 bases in between. The CDR3 spans 14 residues. The V gene's germline CDR1 is SNHLY and CDR2 FYNNEI.

This clone was counted between two and nine times. This chain joins TRBV6-5 and TRBJ1-2; D gene uncertain. There are 12 residues in the CDR3. V gave up 8 bases and J gave up 4 bases, with 11 bases separating them. Per the germline V gene, CDR1 is MNHEY and CDR2 is SVGAGI. CDR3 in DNA: TGTGCCAGCCTGGACGGTTCCTATGGCTACACCTTC. Translating it yields CASLDGSYGYTF.

This chain connects TRBV30 to TRBJ2-6; D gene ambiguous. Trimming took off 0 bases at V and 1 base at J, with 7 bases between the two ends. CDR1 and CDR2 (germline): GTSNPN, SVGIG (reference sequence). This CDR3 comprises 15 residues. CDR3 amino acids: CAWSVRVSGANVLTF. CDR3 nucleotides: TGTGCCTGGAGTGTACGAGTATCTGGGGCCAACGTCCTGACTTTC.

This chain joins TRBV9 and TRBJ1-6, with TRBD1 as a possible D gene (6 bases). Trimming took off 2 bases at V and 6 bases at J, with 9 bases between the two ends. CDR1 is SGDLS and CDR2 is YYNGEE in the germline V gene. CDR3 size: 14 residues. CDR3 DNA: TGTGCCAGCAGCGTTGGGGGGCCTAATTCACCCCTCCACTTT. Amino acid sequence: CASSVGGPNSPLHF.

The rearrangement links TRBV28 to TRBJ2-2; D might be TRBD1 or TRBD2, each matching 5 bases. V lost 2 bases and J lost 4, with 14 bases in between. This CDR3 has 16 amino acids. CDR1 MDHEN and CDR2 SYDVKM come from the germline V gene. This CDR3 reads CASSLGPGRTTGELFF. The CDR3 coding sequence is TGTGCCAGCAGTTTAGGGCCGGGACGGACCACCGGGGAGCTGTTTTTT.

The rearrangement uses TRBV5-1 and TRBJ1-3, with D possibly being TRBD1 (5 bases). Germline V gene lookup returns CDR1 SGHRS and CDR2 YFSETQ. Trimming took 3 bases from V and 4 from J, leaving 14 bases between them. This CDR3 region has 15 residues. The CDR3 nucleotides are TGCGCCAGCAGCTGGGCCGGGACGTTGGGAAACACCATATATTTT. It is translated as CASSWAGTLGNTIYF. The whole variable domain, filled in from reference TRBV5-1 and TRBJ1-3, reads KAGVTQTPRYLIKTRGQQVTLSCSPISGHRSVSWYQQTPGQGLQFLFEYFSETQRNKGNFPGRFSGRQFSNSRSEMNVSTLELGDSALYLCASSWAGTLGNTIYFGEGSWLTVV.